Listed here are 21 T cell receptor beta chains from one sample, sequenced in a study of T-cell memory formation after mild COVID-19. Each CDR3 protein gets one entry after TCRdb re-called the 5' RACE reads with MiXCR. The data contain about 140,000 distinct CDR3 sequences, more than 13% of them singletons. The sequenced material came from PBMCs or a T cell subset sorted from them (not recorded which). The receptors shown here come from an adult woman who had mild COVID-19 (a few samples of this study predate the infection). Cell type and time point are not known.

V is TRBV13 and J is TRBJ1-1, with 7 positions matching TRBD1. CDR3 size: 14 residues. Looked up from germline, CDR1 is PRHDT and CDR2 is FYEKMQ (reference sequence). V dropped 5 bases and J dropped 5; count of bases not matched to a gene: 8. This CDR3 is CASSPTGPGTEAFF. CDR3 DNA sequence: TGTGCCAGCAGCCCGACAGGGCCGGGGACTGAAGCTTTCTTT. Looking up the rest from reference TRBV13 and TRBJ1-1 gives the full variable domain: AAGVIQSPRHLIKEKRETATLKCYPIPRHDTVYWYQQGPGQDPQFLISFYEKMQSDKGSIPDRFSAQQFSDYHSELNMSSLELGDSALYFCASSPTGPGTEAFFGQGTRLTVV.

This chain connects TRBV19 to TRBJ1-5; no clear D gene. CDR3 length equals 15 residues. Trimming shortened V by 3 bases and J by 3 bases, and 12 bases separated the two germline ends. CDR1 and CDR2 (germline): LNHDA, SQIVND (reference sequence). DNA of the CDR3: TGTGCCAGTAGTATGGGATGGGGTTTCAATCAGCCCCAGCATTTT. This gives the protein CASSMGWGFNQPQHF.

V and J are TRBV12-3 or TRBV12-4 and TRBJ1-1, with D uncertain. The CDR3 is made up of 15 amino acids. V was pared by 6 bases and J by 4 bases, with 18 bases between. In nucleotides, the CDR3 is TGTGCCAGCAGCTACTCAGGAATACTGGGCACTGAAGCTTTCTTT. This translates into CASSYSGILGTEAFF.

The chain joins TRBV21-1 to TRBJ2-6. TRBV21-1 is termed a pseudogene. The CDR3 is 14 residues long. The CDR3 is CASSKREVANVLTF. The CDR3 bases are TGTGCCAGCAGCAAACGTGAGGTGGCCAACGTCCTGACTTTC.

This clonotype was recorded a few times. This chain links TRBV20-1 with TRBJ1-5; 7 nucleotides match TRBD1. Germline V CDR1 and CDR2: DFQATT, SNEGSKA (reference sequence). V trimming: 6 bases; J trimming: 0 bases; junction bases outside the gene matches: 11. The CDR3 extends over 16 amino acids. CDR3 bases: TGCAGTGCCTCCTCCAGGGACAGTTATAGCAATCAGCCCCAGCATTTT. It translates to CSASSRDSYSNQPQHF.

The gene calls are TRBV7-6 and TRBJ2-1; 8 bases are shared with TRBD2. CDR1 SGHVS and CDR2 FNYEAQ come from the germline V gene. This CDR3 has 15 amino acids. The V gene end was trimmed by 6 bases and the J gene end by 7 bases; junction bases not matched to a gene: 11. CDR3 region: CASSLGGGRLNEQFF. CDR3 sequence (DNA): TGTGCCAGCAGTCTCGGGGGGGGGCGGTTGAATGAGCAGTTCTTC. The full variable domain, in which reference TRBV7-6 and TRBJ2-1 provide the parts outside the CDR3, is GAGVSQSPRYKVTKRGQDVALRCDPISGHVSLYWYRQALGQGPEFLTYFNYEAQQDKSGLPNDRFSAERPEGSISTLTIQRTEQRDSAMYRCASSLGGGRLNEQFFGPGTRLTVL.

The V call is TRBV24-1, the J call TRBJ2-5, with 8 bases matching TRBD1. The CDR3 has 16 amino acids. The trim removed 2 bases at V and 3 bases at J, leaving 7 bases unmatched. The germline gives CDR1 KGHDR, CDR2 SFDVKD. In DNA, the CDR3 is TGTGCCACCAGTGATTCCCCGATGACAGGGGAAGAGACCCAGTACTTC. Translation: CATSDSPMTGEETQYF.

This clonotype has more than one count but fewer than ten. The J gene is TRBJ2-1, the V gene TRBV11-2, with TRBD1 identical over 8 bases. V trimming: 5 bases; J trimming: 9 bases; junction bases outside the gene matches: 9. CDR1 SGHAT and CDR2 FQNNGV come from the germline V gene. This CDR3 region has 14 residues. This CDR3 reads CASSIGTGRIEQFF. DNA of the CDR3: TGTGCCAGCAGCATCGGGACAGGCAGGATTGAGCAGTTCTTC. Supplemented by reference TRBV11-2 and TRBJ2-1, the full variable domain reads EAGVAQSPRYKIIEKRQSVAFWCNPISGHATLYWYQQILGQGPKLLIQFQNNGVVDDSQLPKDRFSAERLKGVDSTLKIQPAKLEDSAVYLCASSIGTGRIEQFFGPGTRLTVL.

This clonotype was recorded a few times. The chain recombines TRBV19 with TRBJ1-2; perhaps TRBD1 as D (5 bases). The germline V and J ends were trimmed by 5 bases and 4 bases, with 20 bases remaining between them. This CDR3 is 16 amino acids long. Germline CDR1 and CDR2: LNHDA and SQIVND (reference sequence). The CDR3 sequence: CASSFPGGALSYGYTF. CDR3 nucleotide sequence: TGTGCCAGTAGTTTCCCCGGCGGGGCCTTATCCTATGGCTACACCTTC.

This sequence joins TRBV12-3 or TRBV12-4 and TRBJ2-5, with D unresolved. V lost 6 bases and J 2 bases, leaving 10 bases between the germline ends. This CDR3 contains 13 residues. The CDR3 is CASRSPLQETQYF. The CDR3 DNA sequence: TGTGCCAGCAGGTCCCCCTTACAAGAGACCCAGTACTTC.

In this sample, this clonotype turned up a few times. This sequence joins TRBV2 and TRBJ2-7; D remains unclear. Trimming pared 3 bases from V and 3 bases from J, leaving 9 bases between. Germline V gene data show CDR1 as SNHLY and CDR2 as FYNNEI. The CDR3 has 13 amino acids. This chain's CDR3 is CASSDRQLYEQYF. The CDR3 coding sequence is TGTGCCAGCAGTGATCGGCAGCTCTACGAGCAGTACTTC.

This chain joins TRBV6-2 or TRBV6-3 and TRBJ1-2; D unclear. Germline-derived CDR1 and CDR2 are MNHEY and SVGEGT. Trimming shortened V by 5 bases and J by 5 bases, and 3 bases separated the two germline ends. The CDR3 totals 10 residues. This CDR3 reads CASSGYGYTF. The DNA for the CDR3 is TGTGCCAGCAGTGGGTATGGCTACACCTTC.

This clonotype has only a few counts. V gene TRBV7-3 combines with J gene TRBJ1-1, with unresolved D. CDR1 and CDR2 from the germline V gene are SGHTA and FQGTGA. The CDR3 runs to 14 residues. V was pared by 0 bases and J by 4 bases, with 9 bases between. The CDR3 loop reads CASSLTGRGTEAFF. CDR3 nucleotides: TGTGCCAGCAGCTTAACAGGGCGGGGCACTGAAGCTTTCTTT.

This clonotype was seen a handful of times. At one end the junction does not follow the germline gene, possibly because of a read error. The gene calls are TRBV7-9 and TRBJ2-5, with 10 bases identical to TRBD2. CDR3 length equals 14 residues. Germline values: CDR1 SEHNR, CDR2 FQNEAQ (reference sequence). The CDR3 spells CASSIAGGLETQYF. Written as DNA, the CDR3 is TGTGCCAGCAGCATAGCGGGGGGCCTTGAGACCCAGTACTTC.

This chain uses TRBV20-1 with TRBJ2-4; 8 nucleotides line up with TRBD2. The V and J ends lost 6 bases and 4 bases, in that order; junction bases with no gene match: 14. CDR3 length equals 16 residues. Looked up from germline, CDR1 is DFQATT and CDR2 is SNEGSKA (reference sequence). CDR3 region: CSARPSGKREKNIQYF. CDR3 in DNA: TGCAGTGCGAGACCCTCGGGGAAGCGGGAGAAAAACATTCAGTACTTC.

The V gene is TRBV6-4, the J gene TRBJ2-1; TRBD2 agrees at 9 bases. This CDR3 spans 16 amino acids. Germline V CDR1 and CDR2: MRHNA, SNTAGT. Losses at the gene ends were 6 bases for V and 8 bases for J; bases not matched to a gene: 14. The CDR3: CASSDEGPSGIDEQFF. The CDR3 nucleotides read TGTGCCAGCAGCGATGAGGGACCTAGCGGGATTGATGAGCAGTTCTTC.

This clonotype has a handful of counts. The chain uses TRBV5-1 and TRBJ2-7; the D is unclear. The germline gives CDR1 SGHRS, CDR2 YFSETQ. V gave up 0 bases and J gave up 3 bases, with 10 bases separating them. The CDR3 is 14 residues long. CDR3 region: CASSLGPEIYEQYF. CDR3 in DNA: TGCGCCAGCAGCTTGGGCCCGGAGATCTACGAGCAGTACTTC.

This clonotype was detected only a few times. The V gene is TRBV13, the J gene TRBJ1-5, with D unresolved. The CDR3 extends over 15 amino acids. The germline CDR1 and CDR2 sequences are PRHDT and FYEKMQ (reference sequence). Between the trimmed V and J ends, which lost 0 bases and 2 bases, there was a span of 8 bases. CDR3 DNA sequence: TGTGCCAGCAGCTTAGGCCGGCAGCGCAATCAGCCCCAGCATTTT. Encoded protein: CASSLGRQRNQPQHF.

This clonotype has only a few counts. V is TRBV20-1 and J is TRBJ2-3; TRBD2 matches 12 bases. After removal of 5 bases from V and 6 bases from J, the junction contained 12 bases not matched to a gene. Germline CDR1 and CDR2: DFQATT and SNEGSKA (reference sequence). The CDR3 is 16 residues long. CDR3 DNA: TGCAGTGCTTGGGAACTAGCGGGAGGCGATTGGGATACGCAGTATTTT. Its protein product is CSAWELAGGDWDTQYF.

The chain combines TRBV5-1 with TRBJ2-3, with 8 bases identical to TRBD2. CDR3 length: 16 amino acids. The ends lost 4 bases at V and 3 bases at J; junction bases unmatched: 10. Germline V gene sequence: CDR1 SGHRS, CDR2 YFSETQ. CDR3 sequence: CASSHTGTSSTDTQYF. The CDR3 region has the DNA TGCGCCAGCAGCCACACCGGGACTAGTAGTACAGATACGCAGTATTTT.

This chain links TRBV11-2 with TRBJ2-7; 7 positions agree with TRBD1. The V segment lost 1 base and the J segment 4 bases; nucleotides outside the gene matches: 7. This CDR3 has 15 residues. CDR1 and CDR2 from the germline V gene are SGHAT and FQNNGV. The CDR3 here is CASSLAGDRRYEQYF. CDR3 bases: TGTGCCAGCAGCTTAGCAGGGGACAGAAGATACGAGCAGTACTTC.